The rows below give T cell receptor beta chains drawn from one sample of a study of blood T cells in healthy people across ages. Via MiXCR, TCRdb re-called the 5' RACE reads, giving one row per CDR3 protein. The data show around 690,000 distinct CDR3 sequences, around three fifths seen once. Sequenced input: blood. The receptors here all came from a man aged 60 to 69 in good health. CDR3s include the opening cysteine and the closing phenylalanine or tryptophan. D genes are given only for firm matches. Size is stated for part of the rows, as once, few or many counts, or as a class when the clone is expanded.

>TRBV5-1|NA|TRBD2|TRBJ2-3
TGCGCCAGCAGCTGGACTAGCGGGGACACAGATACGCAGTATTTT
CASSWTSGDTDTQYF
>TRBV7-8|NA|TRBD1|TRBJ1-2
TGTGCCAGCACCCAGGGGGCTTTGGACTATGGCTACACCTTC
CASTQGALDYGYTF
>TRBV5-1|NA|TRBD1|TRBJ2-4
TGCGCCAGCAGCTTGGAGGACAGGGGGCAGAGTATTCAGTACTTC
CASSLEDRGQSIQYF
>TRBV27|NA|NA|TRBJ2-1
TGTGCCAGCAGTTTAGAACTATCGGGCTACAATGAGCAGTTCTTC
CASSLELSGYNEQFF
>TRBV11-1|NA|NA|TRBJ2-3
TGTGCCAGCACCCGAAGCGAGGCAGATACGCAGTATTTT
CASTRSEADTQYF
>TRBV13|NA|NA|TRBJ1-1
TGTGCCAGCAGCCCCCAGTTACGAATGAACACTGAAGCTTTCTTT
CASSPQLRMNTEAFF
>TRBV28|NA|TRBD2|TRBJ2-1
TGTGCCAAGCCCCTGAGGACTAGCGGACCTGGCTCCTACAATGAGCAGTTCTTC
CAKPLRTSGPGSYNEQFF
>TRBV6-2/TRBV6-3|few|NA|TRBJ2-1
TGTGCCAGCAGTTTGGGGGGGCCCAGGAATGAGCAGTTCTTC
CASSLGGPRNEQFF
>TRBV5-1|NA|NA|TRBJ2-5
TGCGCCAGCAGCTTGAGTGGGGGAATCCAAGAGACCCAGTACTTC
CASSLSGGIQETQYF
>TRBV4-2|NA|TRBD1|TRBJ1-2
TGTGCCAGCAGCCAGGAACTCAGGGGGGCCTATGGCTACACCTTC
CASSQELRGAYGYTF
>TRBV5-1|NA|TRBD1|TRBJ2-1
TGCGCCAGCCAACGACAGGGATCGACCTACAATGAGCAGTTCTTC
CASQRQGSTYNEQFF
>TRBV3-1|NA|NA|TRBJ1-1
TGTGCCAGCAGCCAGGGTGCAATCACTGAAGCTTTCTTT
CASSQGAITEAFF
>TRBV2|NA|NA|TRBJ2-1
TGTGCCAGCAGGGGCGCGGGAACCTACAATGAGCAGTTCTTC
CASRGAGTYNEQFF
>TRBV7-2|few|TRBD1|TRBJ2-7
TGTGCCAGCAGCTCCCGGGACAGGGCCACCTACGAGCAGTACTTC
CASSSRDRATYEQYF
>TRBV2|NA|TRBD2|TRBJ2-1
TGTGCCAGCAGTATTAGCGGGCAGCAGTTCTTC
CASSISGQQFF
>TRBV9|NA|NA|TRBJ2-3
TGTGCCAGCGACCGGGACTCCATAGGAGATACGCAGTATTTT
CASDRDSIGDTQYF
>TRBV20-1|NA|NA|TRBJ2-1
TGCAGTGCTAGACAGGGTGGGCGGGGGCCTCACAATGAGCAGTTCTTC
CSARQGGRGPHNEQFF
>TRBV20-1|few|NA|TRBJ2-1
TGCAGTGCCTATAGGCCCGGGAGCGCGGGCCGCGATGAGCAGTTCTTC
CSAYRPGSAGRDEQFF
>TRBV20-1|NA|TRBD1|TRBJ2-5
TGCAGTGCTAGACCGACAGGGGGCGCGAGGGAGACCCAGTACTTC
CSARPTGGARETQYF
>TRBV13|few|NA|TRBJ2-3
TGTGCCAGCAGCTCCCTGCTCACAGATACGCAGTATTTT
CASSSLLTDTQYF
>TRBV2|NA|NA|TRBJ2-1
TGTGCCACCTCCCCTCCGTCCTCTACGAATGAGCAGTTCTTC
CATSPPSSTNEQFF
>TRBV3-1|NA|NA|TRBJ2-2
TGTGCCAGCAGCCGGTTAAGGGCGAACACCGGGGAGCTGTTTTTT
CASSRLRANTGELFF